This TCR beta chain came from a study of shared clonotypes between healthy human individuals. About the study: The donors, two women and a few men, were aged 18 to 49.

With regard to this clone: What it binds is not known.

In germline, CDR1 is SEHNR, CDR2 FQNEAQ (reference sequence). The ends were cut back, 5 bases at V and 2 bases at J, with 7 bases in the middle. The CDR3 runs to 12 residues. CD45RO negativity and positive selection for CCR7 defined naive CD8 cells, a population that excluded terminally differentiated effector memory CD45RA+ cells. Whole-study results and caveats: Rarefaction demonstrated incomplete sorted-subset sequencing despite large depth.

The table came from immunoSEQ multiplex PCR; TCRdb's copy has only in-frame clones and leaves some out. In the table there are about 580,000 clones, 95% to 98% of which are singletons. The genes are TRBV7-9 and TRBJ2-7, with unresolved D. The TCR was taken from a man in his thirties or forties in good health. Sequences were obtained from naive CD8+ T cells sorted from blood. The CDR3 DNA follows: TGTGCCAGCAGCATAGTCCCCTACGAGCAGTACTTC. Amino acids: CASSIVPYEQYF.